The present T cell receptor (beta chain) was sequenced within a study of blood T cell repertoires in COVID-19. The overall study: Italy, Spain and the United States were the sources of the convalescent and acute COVID-19 samples.

Germline V gene lookup returns CDR1 ENHRY and CDR2 SYGVKD. The V segment lost 4 bases and the J segment 4 bases; nucleotides outside the gene matches: 6. The CDR3 extends over 14 amino acids. Original analysis: Amplification from reference gene primers served as the basis for estimated nucleated cell counts. Method: immunoSEQ multiplex PCR; TCRdb's copy keeps in-frame clones and lacks some. That table supplies the V and J calls and clone size; D and trimming were determined from the DNA. The sample includes 150,000 to 200,000 clones, about 83% of them seen just once. The chain uses TRBV10-3 and TRBJ1-1; 7 nucleotides line up with TRBD1. This TCR was sampled from a human donor in a cohort sampled during active COVID-19. Sequences were obtained from peripheral blood. CDR3 in DNA: TGTGCCATCAGTGGAGCAGGGGGAGCCACTGAAGCTTTCTTT. Translation: CAISGAGGATEAFF.